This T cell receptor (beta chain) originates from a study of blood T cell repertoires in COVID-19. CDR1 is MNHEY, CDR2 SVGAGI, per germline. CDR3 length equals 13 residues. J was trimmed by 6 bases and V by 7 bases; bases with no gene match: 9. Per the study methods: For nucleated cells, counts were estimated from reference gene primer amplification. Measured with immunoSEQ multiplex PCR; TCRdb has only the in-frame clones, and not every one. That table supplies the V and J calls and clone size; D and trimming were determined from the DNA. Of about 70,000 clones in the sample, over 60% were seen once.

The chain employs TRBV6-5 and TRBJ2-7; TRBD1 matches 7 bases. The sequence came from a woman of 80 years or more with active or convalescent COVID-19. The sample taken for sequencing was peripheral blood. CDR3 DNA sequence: TGTGCCAGCAAAGAGACAGGGAGCGGCGAGCAGTACTTC. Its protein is CASKETGSGEQYF.